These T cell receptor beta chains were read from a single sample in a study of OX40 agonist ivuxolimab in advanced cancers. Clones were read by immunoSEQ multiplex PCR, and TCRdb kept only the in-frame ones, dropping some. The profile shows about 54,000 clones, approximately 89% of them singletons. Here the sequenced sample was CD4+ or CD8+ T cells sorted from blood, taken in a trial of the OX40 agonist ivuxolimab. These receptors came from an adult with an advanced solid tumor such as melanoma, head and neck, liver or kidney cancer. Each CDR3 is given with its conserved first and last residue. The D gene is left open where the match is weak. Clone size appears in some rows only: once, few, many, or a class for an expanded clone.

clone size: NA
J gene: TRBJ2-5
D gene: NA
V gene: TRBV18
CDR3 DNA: TGTGCCAGCTCTCGACGAGAGACCCAGTACTTC
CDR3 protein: CASSRRETQYF

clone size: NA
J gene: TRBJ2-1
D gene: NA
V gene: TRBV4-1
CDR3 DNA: TGCGCCAGCAGCCAAGATTTAGGGGTTGATGAGCAGTTCTTC
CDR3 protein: CASSQDLGVDEQFF

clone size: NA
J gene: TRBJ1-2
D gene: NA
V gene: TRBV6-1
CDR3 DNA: TGTGCCAGCAGTGAAGTAGTAGGGGACAACTATGGCTACACCTTC
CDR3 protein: CASSEVVGDNYGYTF

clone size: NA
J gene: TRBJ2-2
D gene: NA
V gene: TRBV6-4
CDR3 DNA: TGTGCCAGCAGTGAACACGGCGGGGAGCTGTTTTTT
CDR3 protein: CASSEHGGELFF

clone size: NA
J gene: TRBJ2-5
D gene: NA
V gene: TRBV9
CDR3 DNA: TGTGCCAGCAGCGTAGAGGGGAGCTCACAAGAGACCCAGTACTTC
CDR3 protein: CASSVEGSSQETQYF

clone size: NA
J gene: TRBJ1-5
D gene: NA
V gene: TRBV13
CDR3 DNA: TGTGCCAGCAGTCTAGGTAGCAATCAGCCCCAGCATTTT
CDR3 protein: CASSLGSNQPQHF

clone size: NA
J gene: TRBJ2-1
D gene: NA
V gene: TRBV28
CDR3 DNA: TGTGCCAGCACCGGGGAACCTCGGTTGTACAATGAGCAGTTCTTC
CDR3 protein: CASTGEPRLYNEQFF

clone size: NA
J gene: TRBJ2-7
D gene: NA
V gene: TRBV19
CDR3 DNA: TGTGCCAGTAGTATAGCCCCCAGGTACGAGCAGTACTTC
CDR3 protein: CASSIAPRYEQYF

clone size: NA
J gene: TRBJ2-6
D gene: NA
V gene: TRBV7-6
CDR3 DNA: TGTGCCAGCAGCGTTGCTGACAGCTCTGGGGCCAACGTCCTGACTTTC
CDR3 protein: CASSVADSSGANVLTF

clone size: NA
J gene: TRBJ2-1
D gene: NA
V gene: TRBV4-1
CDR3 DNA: TGCGCCAGCAGCCACACCCCGGGACAGCCCGAGGGGGGCAATGAGCAGTTCTTC
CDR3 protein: CASSHTPGQPEGGNEQFF

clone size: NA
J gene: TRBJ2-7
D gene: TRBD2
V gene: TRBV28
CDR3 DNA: TGTGCCAGCAGTTTAAGGGAGCGGGAGACAAACTACGAGCAGTACTTC
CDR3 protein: CASSLRERETNYEQYF

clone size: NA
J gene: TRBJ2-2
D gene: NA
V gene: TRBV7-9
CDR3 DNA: TGTGCCAGCAGCTCGGGCTTCGCCGGGGAGCTGTTTTTT
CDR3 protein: CASSSGFAGELFF

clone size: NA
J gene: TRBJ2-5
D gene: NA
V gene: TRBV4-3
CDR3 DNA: TGCGCCAGCAGCCAAGTGTCGGGGGAGACCCAGTACTTC
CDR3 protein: CASSQVSGETQYF

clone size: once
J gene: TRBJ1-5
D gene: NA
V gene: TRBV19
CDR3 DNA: TGTGCCAGTAGTATTTGGGCCGATCAGCCCCAGCATTTT
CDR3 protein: CASSIWADQPQHF

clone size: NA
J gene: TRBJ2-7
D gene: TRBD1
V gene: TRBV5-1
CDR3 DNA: TGCGCCAGCAGCCTAGGGACAGGGACCTACGAGCAGTACTTC
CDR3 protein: CASSLGTGTYEQYF

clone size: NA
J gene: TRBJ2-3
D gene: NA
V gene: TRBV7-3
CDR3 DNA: TGTGCCAGCAGCTTAAGAGTCGGAGAGCCCACAGATACGCAGTATTTT
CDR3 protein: CASSLRVGEPTDTQYF

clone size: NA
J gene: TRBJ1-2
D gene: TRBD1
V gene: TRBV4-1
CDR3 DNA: TGCGCCAGCAGCCAAGAACTCGGGACAGGGATCGATGGCTACACCTTC
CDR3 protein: CASSQELGTGIDGYTF

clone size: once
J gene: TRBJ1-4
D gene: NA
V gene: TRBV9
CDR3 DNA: TGTGCCAGCAGCGTAGAAGGGGACGGAAGTGAAAAACTGTTTTTT
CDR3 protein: CASSVEGDGSEKLFF

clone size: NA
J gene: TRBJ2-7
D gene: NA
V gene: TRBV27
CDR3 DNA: TGTGCCAGCAGTTCCCGGGGAAGCTCCTACGAGCAGTACTTC
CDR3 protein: CASSSRGSSYEQYF

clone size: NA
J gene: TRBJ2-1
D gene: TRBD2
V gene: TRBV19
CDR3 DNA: TGTGCCAGTAGTATTCGACTAGCGGGGGGTGCCAATGAGCAGTTCTTC
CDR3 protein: CASSIRLAGGANEQFF

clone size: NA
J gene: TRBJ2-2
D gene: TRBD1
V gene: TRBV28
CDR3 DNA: TGTGCCAGCACCATGGACAGGGATCACACCGGGGAGCTGTTTTTT
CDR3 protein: CASTMDRDHTGELFF

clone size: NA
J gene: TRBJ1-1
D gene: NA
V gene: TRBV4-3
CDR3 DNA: TGCGCCAGCAGCCAAGATCCAAGTGAAGCTTTCTTT
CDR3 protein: CASSQDPSEAFF

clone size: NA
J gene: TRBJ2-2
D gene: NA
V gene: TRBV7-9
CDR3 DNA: TGTGCCAGCAGCTTAGGGGACCTAGCTCGCACCGGGGAGCTGTTTTTT
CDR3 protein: CASSLGDLARTGELFF

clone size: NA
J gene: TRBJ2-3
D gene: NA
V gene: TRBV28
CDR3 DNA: TGTGCCAGCAGTTTGTGGGGCGGGAGCACAGATACGCAGTATTTT
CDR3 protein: CASSLWGGSTDTQYF

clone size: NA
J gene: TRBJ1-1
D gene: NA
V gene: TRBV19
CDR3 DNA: TGTGCCAGTAGTATCTCCGACCGGGCGGGCGAAGCTTTCTTT
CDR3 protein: CASSISDRAGEAFF

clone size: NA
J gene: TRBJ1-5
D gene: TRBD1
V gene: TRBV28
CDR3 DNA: TGTGCCTCACAACACAGGGGATCCAATCAGCCCCAGCATTTT
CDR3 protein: CASQHRGSNQPQHF

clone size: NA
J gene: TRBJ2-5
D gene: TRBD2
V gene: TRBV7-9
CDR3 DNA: TGTGCCAGCAGCTACTTCGGGGGGGCCCAAGAGACCCAGTACTTC
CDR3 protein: CASSYFGGAQETQYF

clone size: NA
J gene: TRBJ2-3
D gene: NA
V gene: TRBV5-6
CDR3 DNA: TGTGCCAGCAGCTTGTTCCCAGGCTCAGATACGCAGTATTTT
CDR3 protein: CASSLFPGSDTQYF

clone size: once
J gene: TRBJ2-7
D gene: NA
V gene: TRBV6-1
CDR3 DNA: TGTGCCAGCGGAGAGGGAAACTCCTACGAGCAGTACTTC
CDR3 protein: CASGEGNSYEQYF